Listed here are 18 T cell receptor beta chains from one sample, sequenced in a study of Graves' ophthalmopathy and Graves' hyperthyroidism. RNA transcripts served as template for amplifying TCR beta CDR3 sequences. In the first round, RT-PCR was carried out with HTBI primers, and a multiplex PCR formed the second round. MiXCR, run by TCRdb on the multiplex PCR reads, gives a single entry per CDR3 protein. The table has just over 400,000 distinct CDR3 sequences, approximately 21% seen once; the top ten hold around 3.1%. Sequenced sample: peripheral blood. The receptors were gathered from a woman under 30 with stable Graves' hyperthyroidism.

This clonotype was detected once. This sequence joins TRBV6-1 and TRBJ1-5; 7 nucleotides match TRBD1. This CDR3 is 16 amino acids long. J was trimmed by 0 bases and V by 6 bases; bases with no gene match: 8. The germline gives CDR1 MNHNS, CDR2 SASEGT. CDR3 loop: CASSHRDRVSNQPQHF. The CDR3 nucleotides are TGTGCCAGCAGCCACCGGGACAGAGTTAGCAATCAGCCCCAGCATTTT.

The table lists this clonotype with many counts. V is TRBV7-2 and J is TRBJ2-4; D unclear. Trimming removed 6 bases at V and 0 bases at J, with 12 bases between. The CDR3 has 15 residues. In germline, CDR1 is SGHTA, CDR2 FQGNSA. The CDR3 is CASSVGHLAKNIQYF. The CDR3 region has the DNA TGTGCCAGCAGTGTGGGTCATCTAGCCAAAAACATTCAGTACTTC.

This clonotype has a count of ten or more. The chain uses TRBV7-2 and TRBJ2-7, with 14 bases aligning to TRBD2. Germline trimming cut 1 base from V and 4 bases from J; bases unmatched to any gene: 6. The CDR3 is 17 residues long. Per germline, CDR1 SGHTA and CDR2 FQGNSA. The CDR3 reads CASSLGLAGGPEYEQYF. In DNA form, the CDR3 reads TGTGCCAGCAGCTTAGGACTAGCGGGAGGGCCTGAGTACGAGCAGTACTTC.

The V and J genes are TRBV27 and TRBJ2-7; no clear D gene. Trimming stripped 4 bases from V and 0 bases from J, with 13 bases between. This CDR3 region has 15 residues. The germline gives CDR1 MNHEY, CDR2 SMNVEV (reference sequence). The CDR3 DNA follows: TGTGCCAGCAGTTGGAACAGTGTCCTCTCCTACGAGCAGTACTTC. It translates to CASSWNSVLSYEQYF.

This sequence joins TRBV6-1 and TRBJ1-2; possible D gene TRBD1, 5 bases. The CDR3 has 14 amino acids. Germline V gene sequence: CDR1 MNHNS, CDR2 SASEGT. Deletions cut 6 bases from V and 3 bases from J, with 14 bases between. The CDR3 is CASRGVRGDYGYTF. In nucleotides, the CDR3 is TGTGCCAGCAGAGGGGTCAGAGGAGACTATGGCTACACCTTC.

This clonotype was observed at least ten times. The chain links TRBV12-3 or TRBV12-4 to TRBJ1-5; 8 positions match TRBD1. With V trimmed by 4 bases and J by 1 base, 6 bases remained unmatched. The CDR3 loop spans 16 amino acids. The CDR3 is CASSSNRGDSNQPQHF. CDR3 nucleotide sequence: TGTGCCAGCAGTTCTAACAGGGGGGACAGCAATCAGCCCCAGCATTTT.

This clonotype was detected many times. This sequence joins TRBV14 and TRBJ1-2, with D hard to call. V lost 0 bases and J 5 bases, leaving 4 bases between the germline ends. The CDR3 totals 12 residues. Germline V CDR1 and CDR2: SGHDN, FVKESK. The CDR3: CASSQDSYGYTF. In DNA form, the CDR3 reads TGTGCCAGCAGCCAAGATTCTTATGGCTACACCTTC.

The table lists this clonotype with many counts. The chain is built from TRBV11-1 and TRBJ2-4; 10 bases map to TRBD2. Germline trimming cut 0 bases from V and 1 base from J; bases unmatched to any gene: 12. The CDR3 contains 20 residues. Germline loops: CDR1 SGHAT, CDR2 FQDESV (reference sequence). The CDR3 nucleotides are TGTGCCAGCAGCTTAGCGCTAGCTAGCGGGAGAGAAGGGGCCAAAAACATTCAGTACTTC. This codes for CASSLALASGREGAKNIQYF. The variable domain in full, with the rest retrieved from reference TRBV11-1 and TRBJ2-4, is EAEVAQSPRYKITEKSQAVAFWCDPISGHATLYWYRQILGQGPELLVQFQDESVVDDSQLPKDRFSAERLKGVDSTLKIQPAELGDSAMYLCASSLALASGREGAKNIQYFGAGTRLSVL.

The rearrangement links TRBV20-1 to TRBJ2-5, with 9 bases aligning to TRBD2. J gave up 5 bases and V 0 bases, and 13 bases lay outside the gene matches. CDR1 is DFQATT and CDR2 is SNEGSKA in the germline V gene (reference sequence). The CDR3 is 17 amino acids. The CDR3: CSARDLVPSGVGETQYF. The DNA for the CDR3 is TGCAGTGCTAGAGATTTGGTTCCTAGCGGGGTCGGGGAGACCCAGTACTTC.

The CDR3, as DNA: TGTGCCAGTAGGCAGACCGGGGAGCTGTTTTTT. Its translation is CASRQTGELFF. V and J are TRBV19 and TRBJ2-2; D is uncertain. Trimming took off 6 bases at V and 5 bases at J, with 4 bases between the two ends. The CDR3 covers 11 residues. In germline, CDR1 is LNHDA, CDR2 SQIVND (reference sequence).

This clonotype was counted many times. This chain uses TRBV20-1 with TRBJ2-3; TRBD2 matches 10 bases. There are 15 residues in the CDR3. The V gene end was trimmed by 2 bases and the J gene end by 0 bases; junction bases not matched to a gene: 2. Germline assignment: CDR1 DFQATT and CDR2 SNEGSKA (reference sequence). CDR3: CSARLAGVSTDTQYF. For the CDR3, the DNA is TGCAGTGCTAGACTAGCGGGAGTTAGCACAGATACGCAGTATTTT.

This clonotype was seen ten or more times. V and J are TRBV30 and TRBJ2-7, with 7 bases lining up with TRBD2. Trimming took 2 bases from V and 3 from J; bases not matched to a gene: 4. The CDR3 is 13 residues long. Germline CDR1 reads GTSNPN; CDR2 reads SVGIG (reference sequence). CDR3 sequence (DNA): TGTGCCTGGAGTCGGGGGGAGATCTACGAGCAGTACTTC. It codes for CAWSRGEIYEQYF.

The V and J genes are TRBV2 and TRBJ1-2; D perhaps matches TRBD1 (5 bases). Germline CDR1 and CDR2: SNHLY and FYNNEI. There are 13 residues in the CDR3. The germline V and J ends were trimmed by 7 bases and 4 bases, with 13 bases remaining between them. The CDR3 DNA reads as TGTGCCAGCATGGCTCAGGGAATCTATGGCTACACCTTC. Its protein is CASMAQGIYGYTF.

The chain has TRBV29-1 and TRBJ2-5; 8 nucleotides line up with TRBD1. J gave up 5 bases and V 7 bases, and 9 bases lay outside the gene matches. There are 13 residues in the CDR3. The germline gives CDR1 SQVTM, CDR2 ANQGSEA. The DNA of the CDR3 is TGCAGCGCCCAGCAGACAGGGGTGGAGACCCAGTACTTC. Translating gives CSAQQTGVETQYF.

The sample holds many counts of this clonotype. J is TRBJ1-6 and V is TRBV15, with TRBD1 matching over 10 bases. V shed 8 bases, J shed 7 bases, and the junction held 8 bases outside the gene matches. The CDR3 totals 15 residues. Germline CDR1 reads LNHNV; CDR2 reads YYDKDF (reference sequence). CDR3 protein: CATAGQGLKNSPLHF. As DNA, the CDR3 is TGTGCCACCGCGGGACAGGGGCTTAAAAATTCACCCCTCCACTTT.

Many counts were recorded for this clonotype. The rearrangement links TRBV12-3 or TRBV12-4 to TRBJ2-5, with D perhaps TRBD1 (6 bases). The CDR3 spans 16 residues. The ends were cut back, 6 bases at V and 2 bases at J, with 19 bases in the middle. This chain's CDR3 is CASSSELDRPQETQYF. CDR3 coding DNA: TGTGCCAGCAGCTCAGAACTGGACAGACCACAAGAGACCCAGTACTTC.

The chain joins TRBV12-3 or TRBV12-4 to TRBJ1-1; the D gene is possibly TRBD1 (5 bases). The CDR3 has 15 residues. Trimming removed 0 bases at V and 7 bases at J, with 15 bases between. The CDR3 DNA reads TGTGCCAGCAGTTTAGCTCAGGGAAGGGCTGGTGAAGCTTTCTTT. Amino acids: CASSLAQGRAGEAFF.

This clonotype was observed many times. The chain employs TRBV28 and TRBJ2-7; 7 nucleotides match TRBD1. The ends lost 6 bases at V and 2 bases at J; junction bases unmatched: 7. This CDR3 spans 14 amino acids. Germline loops: CDR1 MDHEN, CDR2 SYDVKM. The CDR3 DNA reads as TGTGCCAGCAGAGCCGGGACAGCCGCCTACGAGCAGTACTTC. This gives the protein CASRAGTAAYEQYF.